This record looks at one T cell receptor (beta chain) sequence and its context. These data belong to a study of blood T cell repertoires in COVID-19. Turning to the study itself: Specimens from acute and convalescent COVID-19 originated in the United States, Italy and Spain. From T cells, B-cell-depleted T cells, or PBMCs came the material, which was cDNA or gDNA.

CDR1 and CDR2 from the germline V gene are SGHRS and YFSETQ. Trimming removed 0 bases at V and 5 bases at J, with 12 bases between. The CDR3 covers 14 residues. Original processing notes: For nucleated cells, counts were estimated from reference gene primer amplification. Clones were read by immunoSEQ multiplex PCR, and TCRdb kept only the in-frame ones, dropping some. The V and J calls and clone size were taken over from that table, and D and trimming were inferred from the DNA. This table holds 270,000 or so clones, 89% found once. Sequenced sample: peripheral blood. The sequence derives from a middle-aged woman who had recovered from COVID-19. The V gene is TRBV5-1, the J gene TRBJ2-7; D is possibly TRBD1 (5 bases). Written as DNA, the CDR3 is TGCGCCAGCAGCTTGGGGCAGGGTGGCCACGAGCAGTACTTC. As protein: CASSLGQGGHEQYF.